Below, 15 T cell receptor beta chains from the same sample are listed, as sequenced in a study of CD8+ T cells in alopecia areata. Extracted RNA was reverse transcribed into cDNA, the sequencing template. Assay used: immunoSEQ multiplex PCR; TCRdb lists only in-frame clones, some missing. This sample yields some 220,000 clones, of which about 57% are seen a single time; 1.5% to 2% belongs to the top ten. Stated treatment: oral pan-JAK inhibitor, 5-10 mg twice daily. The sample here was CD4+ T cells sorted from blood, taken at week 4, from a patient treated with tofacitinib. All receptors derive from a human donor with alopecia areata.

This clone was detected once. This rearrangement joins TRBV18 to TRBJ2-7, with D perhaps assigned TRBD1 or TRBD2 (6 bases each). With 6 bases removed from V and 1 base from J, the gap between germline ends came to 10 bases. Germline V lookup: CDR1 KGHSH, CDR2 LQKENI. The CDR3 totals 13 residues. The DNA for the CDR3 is TGTGCCAGCTCGAAGGGGGGATCCTACGAGCAGTACTTC. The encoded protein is CASSKGGSYEQYF.

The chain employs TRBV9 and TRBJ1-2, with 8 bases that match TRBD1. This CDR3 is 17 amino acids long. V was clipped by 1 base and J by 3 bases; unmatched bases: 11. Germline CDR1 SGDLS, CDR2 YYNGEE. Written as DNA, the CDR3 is TGTGCCAGCAGCGTAACCCCTGGACAGGGAGACTACTATGGCTACACCTTC. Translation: CASSVTPGQGDYYGYTF.

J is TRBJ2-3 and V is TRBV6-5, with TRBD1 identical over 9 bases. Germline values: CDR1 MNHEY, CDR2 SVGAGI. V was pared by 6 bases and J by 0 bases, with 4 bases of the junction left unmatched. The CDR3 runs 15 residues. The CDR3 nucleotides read TGTGCCAGCAGAAAACAGGGGGCAAGCACAGATACGCAGTATTTT. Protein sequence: CASRKQGASTDTQYF.

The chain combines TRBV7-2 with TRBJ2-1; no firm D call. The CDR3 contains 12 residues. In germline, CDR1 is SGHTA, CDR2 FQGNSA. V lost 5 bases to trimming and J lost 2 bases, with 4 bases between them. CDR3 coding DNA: TGTGCCAGCAGCCAGCCCTACAATGAGCAGTTCTTC. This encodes CASSQPYNEQFF.

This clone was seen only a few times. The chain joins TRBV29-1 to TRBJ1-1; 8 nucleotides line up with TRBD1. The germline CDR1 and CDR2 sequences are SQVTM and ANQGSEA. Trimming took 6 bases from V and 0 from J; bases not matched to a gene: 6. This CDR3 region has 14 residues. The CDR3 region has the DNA TGCAGCGTGGGACAGGCGATGATGAACACTGAAGCTTTCTTT. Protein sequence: CSVGQAMMNTEAFF.

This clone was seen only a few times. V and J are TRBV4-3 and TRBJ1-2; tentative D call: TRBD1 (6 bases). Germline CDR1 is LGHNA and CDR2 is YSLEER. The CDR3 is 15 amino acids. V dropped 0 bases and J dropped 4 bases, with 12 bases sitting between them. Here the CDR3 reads CASSQDVNRAYGYTF. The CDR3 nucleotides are TGCGCCAGCAGCCAAGATGTCAACAGGGCCTATGGCTACACCTTC.

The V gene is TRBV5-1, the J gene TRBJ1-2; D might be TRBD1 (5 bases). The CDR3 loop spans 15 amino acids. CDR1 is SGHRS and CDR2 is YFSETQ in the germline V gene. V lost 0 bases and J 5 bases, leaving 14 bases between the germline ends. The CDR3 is CASSLEGPGPYGYTF. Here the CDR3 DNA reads TGCGCCAGCAGCTTGGAGGGTCCGGGGCCTTATGGCTACACCTTC.

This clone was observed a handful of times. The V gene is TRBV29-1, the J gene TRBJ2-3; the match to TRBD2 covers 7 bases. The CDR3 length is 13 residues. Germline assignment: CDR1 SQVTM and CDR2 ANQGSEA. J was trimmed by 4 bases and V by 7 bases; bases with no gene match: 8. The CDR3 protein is CSGSTSLSDTQYF. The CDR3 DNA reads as TGCAGCGGTTCGACTAGCCTTTCAGATACGCAGTATTTT.

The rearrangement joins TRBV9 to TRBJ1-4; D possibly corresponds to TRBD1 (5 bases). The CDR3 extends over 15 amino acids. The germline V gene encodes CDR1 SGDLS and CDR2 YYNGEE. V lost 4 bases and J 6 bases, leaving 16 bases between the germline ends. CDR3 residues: CASSRRLSGDEKLFF. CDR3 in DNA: TGTGCCAGCAGCCGTAGATTGTCGGGGGATGAAAAACTGTTTTTT.

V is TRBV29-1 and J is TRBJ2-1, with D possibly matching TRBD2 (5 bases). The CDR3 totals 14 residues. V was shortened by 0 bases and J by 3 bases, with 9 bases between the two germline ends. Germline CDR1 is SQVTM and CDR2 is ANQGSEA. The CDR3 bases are TGCAGCGTTGAAGATCGCGGACTCTACAATGAGCAGTTCTTC. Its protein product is CSVEDRGLYNEQFF.

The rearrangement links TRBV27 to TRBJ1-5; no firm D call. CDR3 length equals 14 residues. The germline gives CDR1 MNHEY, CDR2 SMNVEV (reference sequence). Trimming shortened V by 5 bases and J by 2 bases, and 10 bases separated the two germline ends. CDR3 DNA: TGTGCCAGCAGTGGAACGGAGCGCAATCAGCCCCAGCATTTT. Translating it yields CASSGTERNQPQHF.

CDR3 region: CASSQDSKWGVEVELFF. The DNA for the CDR3 is TGTGCCAGCAGCCAAGATTCGAAATGGGGGGTCGAAGTGGAACTGTTTTTT. The genes are TRBV14 and TRBJ1-4, with a tentative D call TRBD1 (5 bases). Per germline, CDR1 SGHDN and CDR2 FVKESK. The CDR3 consists of 17 residues. V dropped 0 bases and J dropped 12 bases, with 23 bases sitting between them.

CDR3 nucleotides: TGCGCCAGCAGCCAAGATCACATGTCCTACGAGCAGTACTTC. Translating gives CASSQDHMSYEQYF. The chain combines TRBV4-3 with TRBJ2-7; D remains unclear. V was cut by 0 bases and J by 1 base, with 7 bases left in between. CDR1 LGHNA and CDR2 YSLEER come from the germline V gene. The CDR3 sequence is 14 residues long.

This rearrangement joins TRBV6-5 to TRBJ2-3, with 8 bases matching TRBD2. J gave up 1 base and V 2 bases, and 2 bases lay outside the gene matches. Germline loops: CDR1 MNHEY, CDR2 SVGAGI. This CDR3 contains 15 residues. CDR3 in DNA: TGTGCCAGCAGTTACGGGCGGGGGGGCACAGATACGCAGTATTTT. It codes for CASSYGRGGTDTQYF.

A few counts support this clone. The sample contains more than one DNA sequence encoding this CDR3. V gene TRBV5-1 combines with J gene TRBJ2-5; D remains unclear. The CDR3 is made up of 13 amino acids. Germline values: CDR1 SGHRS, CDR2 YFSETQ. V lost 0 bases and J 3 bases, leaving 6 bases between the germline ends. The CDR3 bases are TGCGCCAGCAGCTTGGGAAGGGAAGAGACCCAGTACTTC. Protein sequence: CASSLGREETQYF.